This T cell receptor (beta chain) was identified during a study of blood T cell repertoires in COVID-19. Overall study: In each case, the material was cDNA or gDNA derived from T cells, B-cell-depleted T cells, or PBMCs.

TCRdb's table, derived via immunoSEQ multiplex PCR, lists solely in-frame clones and lacks some. This table has approximately 270,000 clones, approximately 84% appearing once. The V end was cut by 0 bases, the J end by 3 bases, with 9 bases between. Germline V gene sequence: CDR1 MNHEY, CDR2 SVGEGT. The CDR3 sequence is 14 residues long. Recruitment covered about 25 US areas and drew participants whose ages spanned roughly 18 to 89 years. In assigning cohorts, the study relied on participant-reported clinical history. What the recovered Cohort 3 donors had was two negative PCRs, clearance, or symptom resolution.

This sequence originates from a man in his forties who had recovered from COVID-19. V usage is TRBV6-2 or TRBV6-3 and J usage is TRBJ2-7; possible D gene TRBD1, 5 bases. Sequences were obtained from PBMCs or T cells enriched from blood (not recorded which). CDR3 coding DNA: TGTGCCAGCAGTTACTCGGGGCACAACTACGAGCAGTACTTC. It codes for CASSYSGHNYEQYF.